These 32 T cell receptor beta chains originate from one sample sequenced in a study of beta chain features in type 1 diabetes. Their recognized antigens are unknown. Study-wide results and limits: Across all four CD4+ subsets, people with type 1 diabetes showed modestly shorter TCRB CDR3s.

The entirety of the isolated RNA underwent reverse transcription, so expressed TCRB transcripts were sequenced. Measured with immunoSEQ multiplex PCR; TCRdb has only the in-frame clones, and not every one. Found here are under 200,000 clones, 6.5% to 8.5% of them singletons; the top ten hold 0.45% to 0.55%. Material for sequencing was central memory CD4+ T cells from blood. These receptors were taken from a woman aged 18-35 years with type 1 diabetes.

The V gene is TRBV4-1, the J gene TRBJ1-1, with 7 nucleotides matching TRBD1. With 0 bases clipped from V and 6 bases from J, the junction kept 7 bases outside the gene matches. The CDR3 totals 15 residues. CDR1 and CDR2 from the germline V gene are MGHRA and YSYEKL. CDR3 in amino acids: CASSQDRGPVAEAFF. DNA for the CDR3: TGCGCCAGCAGCCAAGATAGGGGGCCTGTCGCTGAAGCTTTCTTT.

V and J are TRBV18 and TRBJ2-1; D call uncertain. The germline V gene encodes CDR1 KGHSH and CDR2 LQKENI. CDR3 length equals 13 residues. The V and J ends lost 6 bases and 4 bases respectively, with 10 bases between them. CDR3 protein: CASSLKPYNEQFF. CDR3 sequence (DNA): TGTGCCAGCTCTTTAAAGCCTTACAATGAGCAGTTCTTC.

The chain uses TRBV5-1 and TRBJ2-5; 8 bases line up with TRBD2. This CDR3 has 15 residues. With 1 base clipped from V and 4 bases from J, the junction kept 6 bases outside the gene matches. CDR1 is SGHRS, CDR2 YFSETQ, per germline. The CDR3 DNA follows: TGCGCCAGCAGCTTGACGGGGGGGTTAGGAGAGACCCAGTACTTC. The encoded protein is CASSLTGGLGETQYF.

This clone was observed a few times. This chain connects TRBV10-3 to TRBJ1-3; possibly TRBD1 for D (6 bases). V lost 2 bases and J lost 0, with 8 bases in between. CDR3 length: 15 residues. Germline V gene lookup returns CDR1 ENHRY and CDR2 SYGVKD. CDR3 coding DNA: TGTGCCATCAGTGAGGGACAGTACTCTGGAAACACCATATATTTT. Translating it yields CAISEGQYSGNTIYF.

The V call is TRBV4-3, the J call TRBJ2-1; 13 bases are a match to TRBD2. The CDR3 loop spans 19 amino acids. The V segment lost 3 bases and the J segment 0 bases; nucleotides outside the gene matches: 8. Germline CDR1 and CDR2: LGHNA and YSLEER. CDR3 loop: CASSHLLAGGMSSYNEQFF. The CDR3, as DNA: TGCGCCAGCAGCCACCTACTAGCGGGGGGGATGAGCTCCTACAATGAGCAGTTCTTC.

The chain joins TRBV6-4 to TRBJ1-6; D not resolved. The germline CDR1 and CDR2 sequences are MRHNA and SNTAGT. This CDR3 is 14 amino acids long. V lost 3 bases, J lost 10 bases, and 13 bases lay in between. The CDR3 region is CASSESGNGSPLHF. The CDR3 DNA reads TGTGCCAGCAGTGAATCCGGGAATGGGTCACCCCTCCACTTT.

This chain uses TRBV10-3 with TRBJ1-1, with D perhaps TRBD1 (6 bases). The CDR3 sequence is 12 residues long. Germline V CDR1 and CDR2: ENHRY, SYGVKD. V lost 2 bases, J lost 11 bases, and 12 bases lay in between. The CDR3 DNA sequence: TGTGCCATCAGTGAGATCGGGCAGGGGGCTTTCTTT. It codes for CAISEIGQGAFF.

The sample holds a few counts of this clone. V gene TRBV28 combines with J gene TRBJ2-1; TRBD1 aligns across 10 bases. Per germline, CDR1 MDHEN and CDR2 SYDVKM. This CDR3 has 18 residues. V shed 4 bases, J shed 8 bases, and the junction held 17 bases outside the gene matches. CDR3 sequence: CASSSRGGQGLKWDEQFF. For the CDR3, the DNA is TGTGCCAGCAGTTCGAGGGGGGGACAGGGGCTTAAATGGGATGAGCAGTTCTTC.

Only a few counts were recorded for this clone. Other nucleotide sequences in the sample specify the same CDR3. This chain joins TRBV28 and TRBJ1-4; 7 nucleotides match TRBD1. The CDR3 length is 14 residues. In germline, CDR1 is MDHEN, CDR2 SYDVKM. After removal of 5 bases from V and 7 bases from J, the junction contained 7 bases not matched to a gene. CDR3 amino acids: CASSLTGAGEKLFF. The CDR3 bases are TGTGCCAGCAGTCTTACAGGGGCTGGTGAAAAACTGTTTTTT.

This sequence joins TRBV11-3 and TRBJ2-2; TRBD2 agrees at 7 bases. J lost 5 bases, V lost 5 bases, and 8 bases had no gene match. This CDR3 is built from 15 residues. Germline V gene sequence: CDR1 SGHNT, CDR2 YENEEA. Here the CDR3 reads CASSLATSSTGELFF. The CDR3 nucleotides are TGTGCCAGCAGCCTCGCGACTAGCTCAACCGGGGAGCTGTTTTTT.

The chain employs TRBV19 and TRBJ2-2; 7 bases align to TRBD2. J was trimmed by 5 bases and V by 5 bases; bases with no gene match: 14. CDR3 length equals 17 residues. Germline CDR1 and CDR2: LNHDA and SQIVND (reference sequence). CDR3: CASSWVSSGTLTGELFF. For the CDR3, the DNA is TGTGCCAGTAGTTGGGTTTCCAGCGGGACCTTAACCGGGGAGCTGTTTTTT. Variable domain in full (rest from reference TRBV19 and TRBJ2-2): DGGITQSPKYLFRKEGQNVTLSCEQNLNHDAMYWYRQDPGQGLRLIYYSQIVNDFQKGDIAEGYSVSREKKESFPLTVTSAQKNPTAFYLCASSWVSSGTLTGELFFGEGSRLTVL.

This chain uses TRBV30 with TRBJ1-4; 8 bases align to TRBD1. Germline V gene data show CDR1 as GTSNPN and CDR2 as SVGIG (reference sequence). The junction had 6 bases not matched to a gene; V was cut back by 4 bases and J by 5 bases. The CDR3 totals 14 residues. CDR3 in amino acids: CAWTRTGSNEKLFF. Here the CDR3 DNA reads TGTGCCTGGACCCGGACAGGGTCGAATGAAAAACTGTTTTTT.

This clone came up a few times. The rearrangement uses TRBV6-5 and TRBJ2-1; TRBD1 is a possible D gene (5 bases). From germline, CDR1 is MNHEY and CDR2 SVGAGI. This CDR3 has 13 amino acids. Trimming cost V 7 bases and J 5 bases, with 12 bases left between them. The CDR3 DNA follows: TGTGCCAGCATAGTTCCAGGGAACAATGAGCAGTTCTTC. This sequence encodes CASIVPGNNEQFF.

The sample holds a few counts of this clone. This sequence joins TRBV27 and TRBJ2-2; a possible D gene is TRBD1 (5 bases). This CDR3 spans 13 amino acids. CDR1 is MNHEY, CDR2 SMNVEV, per germline (reference sequence). Trimming pared 4 bases from V and 4 bases from J, leaving 7 bases between. The CDR3 region is CASSYRLTGELFF. The DNA of the CDR3 is TGTGCCAGCAGTTACAGGCTCACCGGGGAGCTGTTTTTT.

The chain carries TRBV7-2 and TRBJ1-4; 11 nucleotides line up with TRBD1. Germline CDR1 reads SGHTA; CDR2 reads FQGNSA. The CDR3 totals 18 residues. Unmatched junction bases numbered 11, after V lost 1 base and J lost 7 bases. This CDR3 reads CASSLEPLGGTGGEKLFF. CDR3 bases: TGTGCCAGCAGCTTAGAACCCCTCGGGGGGACAGGGGGTGAAAAACTGTTTTTT. The variable domain in full, completed from reference TRBV7-2 and TRBJ1-4, reads GAGVSQSPSNKVTEKGKDVELRCDPISGHTALYWYRQSLGQGLEFLIYFQGNSAPDKSGLPSDRFSAERTGGSVSTLTIQRTQQEDSAVYLCASSLEPLGGTGGEKLFFGSGTQLSVL.

The rearrangement joins TRBV5-6 to TRBJ1-1; 9 nucleotides align to TRBD1. The germline V gene encodes CDR1 SGHDT and CDR2 YYEEEE. This CDR3 contains 16 residues. Trimming cost V 0 bases and J 1 base; bases outside gene matches: 4. This CDR3 is CASSLGYRGRNTEAFF. CDR3 nucleotides: TGTGCCAGCAGCTTGGGGTACAGGGGGCGGAACACTGAAGCTTTCTTT.

The chain recombines TRBV9 with TRBJ2-6, with 9 positions matching TRBD1. This CDR3 is built from 16 residues. J lost 4 bases, V lost 4 bases, and 6 bases had no gene match. CDR1 and CDR2 from the germline V gene are SGDLS and YYNGEE. DNA of the CDR3: TGTGCCAGCAGCACCGGGACAGGGAACGGGGCCAACGTCCTGACTTTC. Protein product: CASSTGTGNGANVLTF.

This rearrangement joins TRBV7-9 to TRBJ2-3, with D possibly TRBD2 on 6 matching bases. The CDR3 loop spans 15 amino acids. CDR1 SEHNR and CDR2 FQNEAQ come from the germline V gene (reference sequence). Trimming cost V 6 bases and J 1 base, with 14 bases left between them. The DNA for the CDR3 is TGTGCCAGCAGGACCTCATGGGGGGGCACAGATACGCAGTATTTT. Amino acid sequence: CASRTSWGGTDTQYF.

This clone was seen repeatedly, ten times or more. The chain joins TRBV27 to TRBJ2-7; TRBD2 matches at 8 bases. Unmatched junction bases numbered 15, after V lost 4 bases and J lost 7 bases. The CDR3 runs to 16 residues. Germline V gene data show CDR1 as MNHEY and CDR2 as SMNVEV (reference sequence). The CDR3 DNA reads as TGTGCCAGCAGTTCAGCTGACGGGAGGGGCCTACGGGAGCAGTACTTC. Translation gives CASSSADGRGLREQYF.

This clone was observed a few times. The CDR3 DNA reads as TGTGCCTGGAGCCGAACAGTCACAGATACGCAGTATTTT. Translated, it gives CAWSRTVTDTQYF. This chain joins TRBV30 and TRBJ2-3; D ambiguous. Trimming took off 3 bases at V and 2 bases at J, with 9 bases between the two ends. The germline V gene has CDR1 GTSNPN and CDR2 SVGIG (reference sequence). The CDR3 contains 13 residues.

This sequence joins TRBV30 and TRBJ1-2; possibly TRBD1 for D (6 bases). The length of the CDR3 is 12 residues. Trimming shortened V by 2 bases and J by 8 bases, and 12 bases separated the two germline ends. Germline-derived CDR1 and CDR2 are GTSNPN and SVGIG (reference sequence). The CDR3 region has the DNA TGTGCCTGGAGTTTGGGGGGGCAAGGCTACACCTTC. Residues: CAWSLGGQGYTF.

This clone has a handful of counts. The rearrangement links TRBV7-2 to TRBJ2-1; D is undetermined. Germline V gene lookup returns CDR1 SGHTA and CDR2 FQGNSA. CDR3 length equals 14 residues. Trimming left V 3 bases short and J 2 bases short, with 8 bases between. CDR3 DNA sequence: TGTGCCAGCAGCTTTGGGCCAGCCTACAATGAGCAGTTCTTC. Its protein product is CASSFGPAYNEQFF.

There are a few counts of this clone. The chain combines TRBV6-6 with TRBJ2-6; TRBD1 is a possible D gene (5 bases). V was cut by 6 bases and J by 0 bases, with 9 bases left in between. Germline CDR1 is MNHNY and CDR2 is SVGAGI (reference sequence). CDR3 size: 15 residues. CDR3: CASSSDSSGANVLTF. The CDR3 DNA follows: TGTGCCAGCAGCTCCGACAGCTCTGGGGCCAACGTCCTGACTTTC.

This clone was detected once. Other DNA variants within this sample encode the same CDR3. The chain is built from TRBV28 and TRBJ2-7; D is undetermined. Trimming took off 9 bases at V and 0 bases at J, with 6 bases between the two ends. This CDR3 contains 11 residues. Looked up from germline, CDR1 is MDHEN and CDR2 is SYDVKM. The CDR3 DNA reads TGTGCCAGTTCGGTCTCCTACGAGCAGTACTTC. It encodes CASSVSYEQYF.

The chain couples TRBV27 to TRBJ2-7; the D gene is possibly TRBD1 (6 bases). This CDR3 spans 12 amino acids. Per germline, CDR1 MNHEY and CDR2 SMNVEV (reference sequence). The V end was cut by 7 bases, the J end by 4 bases, with 11 bases between. The CDR3 spells CASTDRRYEQYF. DNA of the CDR3: TGTGCCAGCACAGACAGGAGGTACGAGCAGTACTTC.

The CDR3 sequence is CAWDQGAEQFF. As DNA, the CDR3 is TGTGCCTGGGATCAGGGTGCTGAGCAGTTCTTC. The chain joins TRBV30 to TRBJ2-1, with D tentatively TRBD1 (5 bases). CDR1 and CDR2 (germline): GTSNPN, SVGIG (reference sequence). The CDR3 runs to 11 residues. Trimming took off 5 bases at V and 9 bases at J, with 11 bases between the two ends.

The chain couples TRBV11-1 to TRBJ2-7, with TRBD1 identical over 9 bases. With V trimmed by 4 bases and J by 5 bases, 9 bases remained unmatched. The germline V gene has CDR1 SGHAT and CDR2 FQDESV (reference sequence). The CDR3 runs to 15 residues. The CDR3 DNA reads TGTGCCAGCAGCTCTACGGGACAGGGATACCACGAGCAGTACTTC. Residues: CASSSTGQGYHEQYF.

The chain has TRBV14 and TRBJ2-7; D gene uncertain. This CDR3 spans 12 amino acids. V was cut by 3 bases and J by 5 bases, with 8 bases left in between. Germline CDR1 reads SGHDN; CDR2 reads FVKESK. As DNA, the CDR3 is TGTGCCAGCAGCCACGGTTTGGACGAGCAGTACTTC. It is translated as CASSHGLDEQYF.

This rearrangement joins TRBV11-2 to TRBJ2-7, with 7 bases fitting TRBD2. The CDR3 length is 15 residues. The junction had 14 bases not matched to a gene; V was cut back by 3 bases and J by 9 bases. Per the germline V gene, CDR1 is SGHAT and CDR2 is FQNNGV. The CDR3 loop is CASSFAGLAALAQYF. In DNA, the CDR3 is TGTGCCAGCAGCTTTGCGGGGCTAGCGGCCCTGGCGCAGTACTTC.

The chain joins TRBV4-3 to TRBJ1-2; D unresolved. The V gene's germline CDR1 is LGHNA and CDR2 YSLEER. V lost 4 bases and J lost 1, with 10 bases in between. The CDR3 runs to 14 residues. CDR3 nucleotide sequence: TGCGCCAGCAGCCGGCGGGAGGGTAACTATGGCTACACCTTC. It is translated as CASSRREGNYGYTF.

The sample holds a few counts of this clone. The chain carries TRBV5-8 and TRBJ2-5, with TRBD1 matching over 10 bases. CDR3 size: 15 residues. The V gene's germline CDR1 is SGHTS and CDR2 YDEGEE. J was trimmed by 4 bases and V by 1 base; bases with no gene match: 4. The CDR3, as DNA: TGTGCCAGCAGCTTGTCCGGGACAGGGGTAGAGACCCAGTACTTC. This gives the protein CASSLSGTGVETQYF.

In this sample, this clone turned up a few times. V is TRBV18 and J is TRBJ2-1; TRBD2 matches 11 bases. V lost 6 bases, J lost 5 bases, and 6 bases stayed unmatched. The CDR3 covers 15 residues. Germline CDR1 KGHSH, CDR2 LQKENI. The CDR3 DNA sequence: TGTGCCAGCTCCCCGGCTAGCGGGGGGAACAATGAGCAGTTCTTC. This codes for CASSPASGGNNEQFF.